This T cell receptor (beta chain) was sequenced for a study of CD8 T cells in ankylosing spondylitis. Overall study findings and caveats: Apparently characteristic of ankylosing spondylitis blood was a TCR beta motif (fewer than 10 highly homologous variants).

MiXCR, run by TCRdb on the 5' RACE reads, gives a single entry per CDR3 protein. The sample has just under 550,000 distinct CDR3 sequences, roughly 13% seen once; the top ten hold approximately 6.2%. As for this clonotype: The antigen remains unidentified.

Germline lookup yields CDR1 GTSNPN and CDR2 SVGIG (reference sequence). There are 13 residues in the CDR3. Trimming removed 3 bases at V and 4 bases at J, with 10 bases between. Sample: blood, either unsorted or a sorted T cell fraction (not recorded which). This receptor was identified in a male donor with ankylosing spondylitis. This rearrangement joins TRBV30 to TRBJ2-1; maybe TRBD2 (5 bases). The CDR3 nucleotides read TGTGCCTGGAGCCGGACTTTATACAATGAGCAGTTCTTC. It yields the protein CAWSRTLYNEQFF.